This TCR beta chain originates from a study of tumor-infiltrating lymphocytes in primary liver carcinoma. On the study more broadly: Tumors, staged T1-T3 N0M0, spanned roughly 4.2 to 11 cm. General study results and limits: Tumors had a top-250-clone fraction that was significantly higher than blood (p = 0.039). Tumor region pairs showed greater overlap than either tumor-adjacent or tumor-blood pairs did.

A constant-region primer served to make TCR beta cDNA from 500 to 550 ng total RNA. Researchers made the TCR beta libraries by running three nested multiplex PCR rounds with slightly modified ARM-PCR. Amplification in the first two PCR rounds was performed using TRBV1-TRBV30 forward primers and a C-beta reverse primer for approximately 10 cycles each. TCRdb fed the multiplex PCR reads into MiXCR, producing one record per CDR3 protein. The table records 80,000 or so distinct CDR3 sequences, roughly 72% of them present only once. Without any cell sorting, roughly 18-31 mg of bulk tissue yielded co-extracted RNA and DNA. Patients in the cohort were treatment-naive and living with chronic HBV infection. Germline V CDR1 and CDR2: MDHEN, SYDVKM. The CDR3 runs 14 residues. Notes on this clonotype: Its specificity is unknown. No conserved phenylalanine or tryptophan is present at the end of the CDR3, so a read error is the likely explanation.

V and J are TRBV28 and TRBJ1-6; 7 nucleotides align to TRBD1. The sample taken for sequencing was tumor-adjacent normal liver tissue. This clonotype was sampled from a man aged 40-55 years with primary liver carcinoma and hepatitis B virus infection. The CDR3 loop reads CANSLLRGHSPLHL. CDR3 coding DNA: TGTGCCAACAGTCTCTTAAGGGGGCATTCACCCCTCCACTTG.